Listed below are T cell receptor beta chains from one sample, sequenced in a study of cytomegalovirus exposure and HLA in healthy donors. TCRdb keeps only in-frame clones here, not all; method: immunoSEQ multiplex PCR. The sample lists about 92,000 clones, roughly 80% occurring once. What was sequenced was PBMCs. The receptors stem from a girl aged 2-10 years in good health and CMV-seropositive. Each CDR3 is given with its conserved first and last residue. The D gene is left open where the match is weak. The size entry is marked missing in some rows and otherwise reads once, few, many or a size class.

V gene: TRBV28; J gene: TRBJ2-6; clone size: once; D gene: NA; CDR3 protein: CASSFAGSGANVLTF; CDR3 DNA: TGTGCCAGCAGTTTTGCGGGATCTGGGGCCAACGTCCTGACTTTC
V gene: TRBV10-3; J gene: TRBJ1-2; clone size: NA; D gene: NA; CDR3 protein: CAISATGFGYTF; CDR3 DNA: TGTGCCATCAGTGCTACAGGGTTTGGCTACACCTTC
V gene: TRBV30; J gene: TRBJ1-1; clone size: NA; D gene: NA; CDR3 protein: CAWSLSSNTEAFF; CDR3 DNA: TGTGCCTGGAGTTTGTCTTCTAACACTGAAGCTTTCTTT
V gene: TRBV4-1; J gene: TRBJ2-1; clone size: NA; D gene: NA; CDR3 protein: CASSQEVATIGDEQFF; CDR3 DNA: TGCGCCAGCAGCCAAGAGGTCGCGACTATCGGGGATGAGCAGTTCTTC
V gene: TRBV18; J gene: TRBJ2-7; clone size: NA; D gene: NA; CDR3 protein: CASSPGGPPYEQYF; CDR3 DNA: TGTGCCAGCTCACCGGGCGGGCCCCCCTACGAGCAGTACTTC
V gene: TRBV9; J gene: TRBJ2-5; clone size: NA; D gene: TRBD1; CDR3 protein: CASSVGGTVGETQYF; CDR3 DNA: TGTGCCAGCAGCGTAGGAGGGACAGTGGGGGAGACCCAGTACTTC
V gene: TRBV5-6; J gene: TRBJ1-3; clone size: once; D gene: NA; CDR3 protein: CASSLGGGSGNTIYF; CDR3 DNA: TGTGCCAGCAGCTTGGGAGGGGGCTCTGGAAACACCATATATTTT
V gene: TRBV2; J gene: TRBJ1-1; clone size: few; D gene: TRBD1; CDR3 protein: CASNLRGMAEAFF; CDR3 DNA: TGTGCCAGCAACCTCAGGGGGATGGCTGAAGCTTTCTTT
V gene: TRBV6-5; J gene: TRBJ2-3; clone size: NA; D gene: NA; CDR3 protein: CASSYQRAHTDTQYF; CDR3 DNA: TGTGCCAGCAGTTACCAGCGGGCCCACACAGATACGCAGTATTTT
V gene: TRBV30; J gene: TRBJ2-7; clone size: NA; D gene: TRBD1; CDR3 protein: CAWTRTGAYEQYF; CDR3 DNA: TGTGCCTGGACCAGGACAGGGGCCTACGAGCAGTACTTC
V gene: TRBV27; J gene: TRBJ2-3; clone size: NA; D gene: TRBD2; CDR3 protein: CATRRLAGGTDTQYF; CDR3 DNA: TGTGCCACCCGACGACTAGCGGGAGGCACAGATACGCAGTATTTT
V gene: TRBV9; J gene: TRBJ2-1; clone size: NA; D gene: TRBD2; CDR3 protein: CASSVKRGGYNEQFF; CDR3 DNA: TGTGCCAGCAGCGTTAAGCGGGGGGGGTACAATGAGCAGTTCTTC
V gene: TRBV5-1; J gene: TRBJ1-6; clone size: NA; D gene: NA; CDR3 protein: CASRGTLDSPLHF; CDR3 DNA: TGCGCCAGCCGGGGGACCTTAGATTCACCCCTCCACTTT
V gene: TRBV18; J gene: TRBJ2-1; clone size: NA; D gene: NA; CDR3 protein: CASSPSGEVGQFF; CDR3 DNA: TGTGCCAGCTCACCATCCGGGGAGGTTGGGCAGTTCTTC
V gene: TRBV28; J gene: TRBJ1-5; clone size: NA; D gene: TRBD1; CDR3 protein: CAGAGTGGNQPQHF; CDR3 DNA: TGTGCCGGGGCTGGGACAGGGGGGAATCAGCCCCAGCATTTT
V gene: TRBV15; J gene: TRBJ2-7; clone size: NA; D gene: TRBD1; CDR3 protein: CATSVRQGYYEQYF; CDR3 DNA: TGTGCCACCAGCGTACGACAGGGGTACTACGAGCAGTACTTC
V gene: TRBV25-1; J gene: TRBJ2-6; clone size: NA; D gene: NA; CDR3 protein: CASSVGGSGANVLTF; CDR3 DNA: TGTGCCAGCAGTGTGGGGGGTTCTGGGGCCAACGTCCTGACTTTC
V gene: TRBV2; J gene: TRBJ2-5; clone size: NA; D gene: TRBD2; CDR3 protein: CASRGLAGVLETQYF; CDR3 DNA: TGTGCCAGCAGGGGACTAGCGGGAGTTCTTGAGACCCAGTACTTC
V gene: TRBV10-1; J gene: TRBJ2-7; clone size: NA; D gene: TRBD1; CDR3 protein: CASSSPGTGGGEQYF; CDR3 DNA: TGCGCCAGCAGTAGCCCCGGGACAGGGGGCGGCGAGCAGTACTTC
V gene: TRBV4-1; J gene: TRBJ1-2; clone size: NA; D gene: NA; CDR3 protein: CASSPVAGGDYGYTF; CDR3 DNA: TGCGCCAGCAGCCCGGTCGCGGGAGGGGATTATGGCTACACCTTC
V gene: TRBV5-8; J gene: TRBJ2-1; clone size: NA; D gene: TRBD2; CDR3 protein: CASSLALAGFVSYNEQFF; CDR3 DNA: TGTGCCAGCAGCTTGGCGTTAGCGGGGTTTGTTTCCTACAATGAGCAGTTCTTC
V gene: TRBV7-9; J gene: TRBJ1-5; clone size: NA; D gene: NA; CDR3 protein: CASSLGQGQGFDSNQPQHF; CDR3 DNA: TGTGCCAGCAGCTTAGGTCAGGGGCAGGGCTTTGATAGCAATCAGCCCCAGCATTTT
V gene: TRBV6-5; J gene: TRBJ2-7; clone size: NA; D gene: TRBD2; CDR3 protein: CASRPRLAGVYEQYF; CDR3 DNA: TGTGCCAGCAGACCTCGACTAGCGGGTGTCTACGAGCAGTACTTC
V gene: TRBV28; J gene: TRBJ1-1; clone size: NA; D gene: TRBD1; CDR3 protein: CASRPQGAIRNTEAFF; CDR3 DNA: TGTGCCAGCAGGCCCCAGGGGGCTATTCGAAACACTGAAGCTTTCTTT
V gene: TRBV7-8; J gene: TRBJ1-1; clone size: NA; D gene: TRBD1; CDR3 protein: CASSRQGLTEAFF; CDR3 DNA: TGTGCCAGCAGCCGACAGGGGCTAACTGAAGCTTTCTTT
V gene: TRBV25-1; J gene: TRBJ2-1; clone size: NA; D gene: NA; CDR3 protein: CASSESGEQFF; CDR3 DNA: TGTGCCAGCAGTGAATCGGGTGAGCAGTTCTTC
V gene: TRBV20-1; J gene: TRBJ2-7; clone size: NA; D gene: NA; CDR3 protein: CSARVAEQYF; CDR3 DNA: TGCAGTGCTAGAGTAGCCGAGCAGTACTTC
V gene: TRBV15; J gene: TRBJ2-6; clone size: NA; D gene: NA; CDR3 protein: CATSRRQGPPSGANVLTF; CDR3 DNA: TGTGCCACCAGCAGGCGACAAGGCCCTCCCTCTGGGGCCAACGTCCTGACTTTC
V gene: TRBV5-4; J gene: TRBJ1-1; clone size: NA; D gene: NA; CDR3 protein: CASTQWGGLSITEAFF; CDR3 DNA: TGTGCCAGCACCCAATGGGGGGGCCTCAGCATCACTGAAGCTTTCTTT